This TCR beta chain was sequenced for a study of a mutant IDH1 vaccine in newly diagnosed glioma. Overall study context: The start of vaccination came 4-6 weeks after radiotherapy alone, or with temozolomide cycles. Patients arrived already treated with radiotherapy, temozolomide, or both, most having had both. Weeks 35 and 47 hosted visits V12 and V13, respectively.

Study-wide results and limits: Altogether, approximately 93% of patients exhibited vaccine-induced immune responses.

Germline lookup yields CDR1 MNHNS and CDR2 SASEGT. The V end lost 2 bases, the J end lost 0 bases, and 16 bases lay between the germline ends. The CDR3 runs to 17 residues. As to time point: week 35, safety follow-up. Alongside topical imiquimod, each dose of vaccine comprised 300 ug of mutant IDH1 20-mer peptide. This clone occurred once. Antigen: not known. Measured with immunoSEQ multiplex PCR; TCRdb has only the in-frame clones, and not every one. Of some 47,000 clones in the sample, around 81% were seen once. The TCR comes from a middle-aged woman with glioma. Some clones in this sample may be carry-over from other donors' samples. The chain employs TRBV6-1 and TRBJ1-1, with a tentative D call TRBD1 (5 bases). The specimen was PBMCs, collected from a glioma patient whose treatment included an IDH1 peptide vaccine. The CDR3, as DNA: TGTGCCAGCAGTGAAAGGGGAACTCTCTCGTTGAACACTGAAGCTTTCTTT. Amino acids: CASSERGTLSLNTEAFF.